The present TCR beta chain was sequenced within a study of blood T cell repertoires in COVID-19. Study as a whole: COVID-19 samples collected from the United States, Italy and Spain covered acute and convalescent phases. In each case, the material was cDNA or gDNA derived from T cells, B-cell-depleted T cells, or PBMCs.

In the original processing: Estimates of nucleated cell counts were drawn from the amplification of reference gene primers. The protocol was immunoSEQ multiplex PCR, while the TCRdb copy is restricted to in-frame clones and leaves out a portion. D and trimming come from the DNA, and the V and J calls and clone size come from that table. In the table there are about 210,000 clones, about 86% of which are singletons. Germline-derived CDR1 and CDR2 are SQVTM and ANQGSEA. The CDR3 extends over 14 amino acids. The junction had 7 bases not matched to a gene; V was cut back by 7 bases and J by 3 bases. Sequences were obtained from peripheral blood. The origin of this receptor is a woman aged 45-65 years with acute or convalescent COVID-19. The V and J genes are TRBV29-1 and TRBJ2-1; TRBD1 matches 9 bases. CDR3 in DNA: TGCAGCGCTAGAGGACAGGGGTTCTACAATGAGCAGTTCTTC. This sequence encodes CSARGQGFYNEQFF.